This T cell receptor (beta chain) originates from a study of cytomegalovirus exposure and HLA in healthy donors. PCR involved 60 Vbeta and 13 Jbeta primers. This table comes from immunoSEQ multiplex PCR, and its TCRdb copy is limited to in-frame clones, with some not included. The sample holds 180,000 or so clones; around 80% are singletons and the top ten take around 1.9%. When sampled, the donors appeared nominally healthy, though they likely had unrecorded immune exposures. Trimming left V 5 bases short and J 0 bases short, with 18 bases between. The CDR3 has 17 residues. CDR1 is SEHNR and CDR2 is FQNEAQ in the germline V gene (reference sequence).

The sequence came from a woman between 25 and 40 years old in good health and CMV-seronegative. The genes are TRBV7-9 and TRBJ2-3, with D possibly TRBD2 on 7 matching bases. Specimen: PBMCs. CDR3 DNA sequence: TGTGCCAGCAGCGAGGGGGATACGGGGGGCAGCACAGATACGCAGTATTTT. Translation: CASSEGDTGGSTDTQYF.